This TCR beta chain comes out of a study of T cell responses to AZD1222 COVID-19 vaccine. The study's findings and limits: Just a handful of people given AZD1222 tested seropositive at baseline.

On this clone: Its antigen is as yet unknown.

The ends were cut back, 5 bases at V and 12 bases at J, with 11 bases in the middle. Germline V gene lookup returns CDR1 LGHDT and CDR2 YNNKEL (reference sequence). The CDR3 is made up of 12 amino acids. Using immunoSEQ multiplex PCR, the repertoire was profiled, and TCRdb retains in-frame clones only, with some absent. Here the sample spans about 140,000 clones, 80% to 95% being singletons. This sequence joins TRBV3-1 (or the pseudogene TRBV3-2) and TRBJ1-6; D possibly corresponds to TRBD1 (5 bases). The TCR was taken from an adult in good health. This sample comprised peripheral blood, obtained on day 0 of AZD1222 vaccination. The CDR3 spells CASSGQSEPLHF. In DNA form, the CDR3 reads TGTGCCAGCAGCGGACAATCCGAACCCCTCCACTTT.